The 17 T cell receptor beta chains below all came from one sample that was sequenced in a study of T cell repertoires in cytomegalovirus infection. Which antigens these TCRs recognize remains unknown. TCRdb re-called the reads through MiXCR, storing one row per CDR3 protein. Found here are 800,000 to 950,000 distinct CDR3 sequences, 32% of them singletons; the top ten hold 9.5% to 15%. The sequencing here drew on cultured CD8+ T cells from PBMCs, taken from culture after CMV antigen stimulation. The origin of the receptors is a human donor in good health (CMV status not recorded). Some clones in this sample may be carry-over from other donors' samples.

V gene TRBV27 combines with J gene TRBJ2-3, with D possibly being TRBD2 (5 bases). CDR3 length: 15 residues. Deletions cut 3 bases from V and 8 bases from J, with 18 bases between. Looked up from germline, CDR1 is MNHEY and CDR2 is SMNVEV (reference sequence). CDR3: CASSFPGANRGTQYF. CDR3 sequence (DNA): TGTGCCAGCAGTTTTCCGGGCGCCAACCGGGGTACGCAGTATTTT.

The chain uses TRBV2 and TRBJ2-1; no clear D gene. CDR1 is SNHLY, CDR2 FYNNEI, per germline. The CDR3 length is 11 residues. Trimming removed 4 bases from V and 8 bases from J, with 6 bases in between. The CDR3 is CASSAWDEQFF. The CDR3, as DNA: TGTGCCAGCAGTGCGTGGGATGAGCAGTTCTTC.

This rearrangement joins TRBV4-1 to TRBJ2-7; D tentatively reads TRBD1 or TRBD2 (5 bases each). This CDR3 has 15 amino acids. Germline CDR1 is MGHRA and CDR2 is YSYEKL. Trimming took off 1 base at V and 1 base at J, with 11 bases between the two ends. CDR3 loop: CASSQAFGGSYEQYF. The CDR3 DNA is TGCGCCAGCAGCCAAGCCTTTGGGGGTTCCTACGAGCAGTACTTC.

This chain connects TRBV19 to TRBJ1-5; no firm D call. Per the germline V gene, CDR1 is LNHDA and CDR2 is SQIVND (reference sequence). Deletions cut 9 bases from V and 9 bases from J, with 9 bases between. The CDR3 contains 10 residues. The CDR3 nucleotides are TGTGCCAGCCCCACCCCGCCCCAGCATTTT. Residues: CASPTPPQHF.

The chain has TRBV27 and TRBJ1-6; D is uncertain. Germline CDR1 is MNHEY and CDR2 is SMNVEV (reference sequence). Trimming removed 2 bases from V and 7 bases from J, with 6 bases in between. The CDR3 extends over 13 amino acids. The CDR3 bases are TGTGCCAGCAGTTTACAGGCCAATTCACCCCTCCACTTT. Translated: CASSLQANSPLHF.

This rearrangement joins TRBV27 to TRBJ2-3; 8 bases agree with TRBD2. The CDR3 consists of 18 residues. V shed 3 bases and J 2 bases; nucleotides not matched to a gene: 13. Germline-derived CDR1 and CDR2 are MNHEY and SMNVEV (reference sequence). CDR3 sequence (DNA): TGTGCCAGCAGTTTTGTGGCTAGCGGGCCCCCGCTCACAGATACGCAGTATTTT. Protein sequence: CASSFVASGPPLTDTQYF.

This clonotype has at least ten counts. The CDR3, as DNA: TGCGCCAGCAGCCAAGTGATGGCGGTTACAGATACGCAGTATTTT. It yields the protein CASSQVMAVTDTQYF. The J gene is TRBJ2-3, the V gene TRBV4-1; D gene unclear. The CDR3 extends over 15 amino acids. The ends were cut back, 1 base at V and 3 bases at J, with 11 bases in the middle. Germline V CDR1 and CDR2: MGHRA, YSYEKL.

Note on this clonotype: The junction departs from germline at one end; a sequencing error may be responsible. V gene TRBV7-8 combines with J gene TRBJ1-6; D unresolved. Germline V CDR1 and CDR2: SGHVS, FQNEAQ. This CDR3 comprises 12 residues. The CDR3 sequence: CASSLWGSTLHF. The DNA of the CDR3 is TGTGCCAGCAGCTTGTGGGGTTCAACCCTCCACTTT. The complete variable domain, with remaining parts taken from reference TRBV7-8 and TRBJ1-6, reads GAGVSQSPRYKVAKRGQDVALRCDPISGHVSLFWYQQALGQGPEFLTYFQNEAQLDKSGLPSDRFFAERPEGSVSTLKIQRTQQEDSAVYLCASSLWGSTLHFGNGTRLTVT.

In its sample, this clonotype was seen many times. The chain is built from TRBV7-6 and TRBJ1-4; no firm D call. The CDR3 has 12 amino acids. The V gene's germline CDR1 is SGHVS and CDR2 FNYEAQ. Trimming took off 1 base at V and 8 bases at J, with 5 bases between the two ends. The CDR3: CASSLGQEKLFF. In nucleotides, the CDR3 is TGTGCCAGCAGCTTAGGTCAGGAAAAACTGTTTTTT.

This chain joins TRBV27 and TRBJ1-4, with TRBD1 as a possible D gene (5 bases). V was trimmed by 6 bases and J by 0 bases, leaving 17 bases between them. The CDR3 has 17 residues. Germline V gene data show CDR1 as MNHEY and CDR2 as SMNVEV (reference sequence). Here the CDR3 DNA reads TGTGCCAGCAGCCTTGGGGCGAACGGTGCAACTAATGAAAAACTGTTTTTT. Translation gives CASSLGANGATNEKLFF.

A remark on this clonotype: At one boundary the junction diverges from the germline segment, which might be a read error. The CDR3 here is CASSLPPTGNAGELFF. Written as DNA, the CDR3 is TGTGCCAGCAGTTTGCCTCCGACAGGGAACGCCGGGGAGCTGTTTTTT. The chain recombines TRBV27 with TRBJ2-2, with 7 bases identical to TRBD1. The CDR3 loop spans 16 amino acids. Germline CDR1 and CDR2: MNHEY and SMNVEV (reference sequence).

This clonotype was recorded at least ten times. V is TRBV7-2 and J is TRBJ2-1, with D tentatively TRBD1 or TRBD2 (6 bases each). Trimming pared 2 bases from V and 2 bases from J, leaving 10 bases between. The germline V gene has CDR1 SGHTA and CDR2 FQGNSA. The CDR3 consists of 15 residues. DNA of the CDR3: TGTGCCAGCAGCTTAAACGGGGGCCCCTACAATGAGCAGTTCTTC. It is translated as CASSLNGGPYNEQFF.

The table lists this clonotype with a count of one. The chain links TRBV27 to TRBJ2-3; unclear D gene. The germline CDR1 and CDR2 sequences are MNHEY and SMNVEV (reference sequence). The CDR3 length is 12 residues. V was pared by 10 bases and J by 4 bases, with 12 bases between. The CDR3 region is CATVLSPDTQYF. The CDR3 coding sequence is TGTGCCACCGTTCTATCACCAGATACGCAGTATTTT.

The chain is built from TRBV7-6 and TRBJ2-2; 10 bases are shared with TRBD2. The CDR3 has 15 residues. Germline CDR1 is SGHVS and CDR2 is FNYEAQ. J was trimmed by 9 bases and V by 4 bases; bases with no gene match: 8. CDR3 loop: CASSSERGGRRELFF. The CDR3 bases are TGTGCCAGCAGCTCCGAGCGGGGGGGCCGTCGGGAGCTGTTTTTT.

This clonotype was observed a handful of times. The chain links TRBV7-9 to TRBJ2-5; D uncertain. The V gene lost 0 bases and the J gene lost 7 bases, with 18 bases spanning the gap. Germline CDR1 SEHNR, CDR2 FQNEAQ (reference sequence). The CDR3 length is 16 residues. DNA for the CDR3: TGTGCCAGCAGCTTAGCGAATTTCCCTCGCTGGGGGACCCAGTACTTC. It codes for CASSLANFPRWGTQYF. The whole variable domain, remainder taken from reference TRBV7-9 and TRBJ2-5, is DTGVSQNPRHKITKRGQNVTFRCDPISEHNRLYWYRQTLGQGPEFLTYFQNEAQLEKSRLLSDRFSAERPKGSFSTLEIQRTEQGDSAMYLCASSLANFPRWGTQYFGPGTRLLVL.

This clonotype was observed a few times. The chain recombines TRBV6-5 with TRBJ2-1; no clear D. V shed 7 bases and J shed 1 base, with 5 bases lying between them. The germline gives CDR1 MNHEY, CDR2 SVGAGI. CDR3 length: 12 residues. DNA for the CDR3: TGTGCCAGCAACCTTTCCTACAATGAGCAGTTCTTC. Translation: CASNLSYNEQFF.

The chain recombines TRBV6-4 with TRBJ2-7; possibly TRBD2 for D (6 bases). The CDR3 loop spans 18 amino acids. Germline V lookup: CDR1 MRHNA, CDR2 SNTAGT. Trimming left V 2 bases short and J 0 bases short, with 20 bases between. Written as DNA, the CDR3 is TGTGCCAGCAGTGACCCACTGGGGCGGGGCGCTACCTCCTACGAGCAGTACTTC. It specifies CASSDPLGRGATSYEQYF.